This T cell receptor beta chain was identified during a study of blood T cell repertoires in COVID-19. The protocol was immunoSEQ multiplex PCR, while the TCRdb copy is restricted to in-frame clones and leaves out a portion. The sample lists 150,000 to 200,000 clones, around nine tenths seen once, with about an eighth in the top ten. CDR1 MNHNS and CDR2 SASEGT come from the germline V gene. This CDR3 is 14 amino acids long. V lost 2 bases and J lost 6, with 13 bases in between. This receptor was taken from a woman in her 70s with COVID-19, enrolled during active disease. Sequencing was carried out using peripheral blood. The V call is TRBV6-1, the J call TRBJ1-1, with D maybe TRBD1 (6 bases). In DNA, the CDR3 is TGTGCCAGCAGTGAAACGACAGGAGGCGCTGAAGCTTTCTTT. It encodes CASSETTGGAEAFF.